One sample yielded the 2 T cell receptor beta chains listed below, sequenced in a study of blood T cell repertoires in COVID-19. TCRdb keeps only in-frame clones here, not all; method: immunoSEQ multiplex PCR. Here the sample spans 140,000 to 150,000 clones, approximately 73% being singletons. Sequenced input: peripheral blood. The receptors stem from a man aged 55 to 70 with acute or convalescent COVID-19.

The chain is built from TRBV10-3 and TRBJ2-3; D might be TRBD1 (6 bases). Trimming cost V 10 bases and J 4 bases, with 21 bases left between them. The CDR3 length is 15 residues. The V gene's germline CDR1 is ENHRY and CDR2 SYGVKD. The DNA of the CDR3 is TGTGCCACCCCCCCGCCACAGGGATGTTCAGATACGCAGTATTTT. It is translated as CATPPPQGCSDTQYF.

V and J are TRBV14 and TRBJ1-2, with 8 nucleotides matching TRBD1. The junction had 8 bases not matched to a gene; V was cut back by 0 bases and J by 8 bases. Germline values: CDR1 SGHDN, CDR2 FVKESK. The CDR3 sequence is 15 residues long. This CDR3 is CASSQDRQGARGYTF. The CDR3 DNA is TGTGCCAGCAGCCAAGATCGCCAGGGGGCGAGGGGCTACACCTTC.